What follows are 27 T cell receptor beta chains derived from one specimen sequenced in a study of spatial heterogeneity in lung cancer. MiXCR, applied by TCRdb to the 5' RACE reads, yields one record per CDR3 protein. The table shows fewer than 45,000 distinct CDR3 sequences, with 6.5% to 9% occurring only once. As for time point: sample taken at primary tumor resection. The sample here was PBMCs, taken at surgery. The receptors were gathered from a female donor with early-stage non-small cell lung cancer.

V usage is TRBV9 and J usage is TRBJ2-7; D uncertain. The CDR3 contains 15 residues. Germline CDR1 is SGDLS and CDR2 is YYNGEE. The V end lost 6 bases, the J end lost 0 bases, and 16 bases lay between the germline ends. As DNA, the CDR3 is TGTGCCAGCATCACCCCTGGTGGGTTCTCCTACGAGCAGTACTTC. Its protein is CASITPGGFSYEQYF.

V is TRBV10-1 and J is TRBJ2-3; 10 bases match TRBD2. The germline V gene has CDR1 WNHNN and CDR2 SYGVQD (reference sequence). The V and J ends lost 4 bases and 6 bases, in that order; junction bases with no gene match: 4. This CDR3 region has 14 residues. The CDR3 reads CASSGLAGGDTQYF. The CDR3, as DNA: TGCGCCAGCAGTGGGTTAGCGGGGGGCGATACGCAGTATTTT.

This clonotype was seen many times. The V and J genes are TRBV9 and TRBJ1-1, with D uncertain. Trimming stripped 4 bases from V and 5 bases from J, with 15 bases between. The CDR3 totals 14 residues. Germline V gives CDR1 SGDLS, CDR2 YYNGEE. In DNA form, the CDR3 reads TGTGCCAGCAGCCCATTGACGAGGGAAACTGAAGCTTTCTTT. Its protein product is CASSPLTRETEAFF. Based on the CDR3 plus reference TRBV9 and TRBJ1-1, the full variable domain is DSGVTQTPKHLITATGQRVTLRCSPRSGDLSVYWYQQSLDQGLQFLIQYYNGEERAKGNILERFSAQQFPDLHSELNLSSLELGDSALYFCASSPLTRETEAFFGQGTRLTVV.

This clonotype has a handful of counts. The chain is built from TRBV6-6 and TRBJ2-1; TRBD2 aligns across 7 bases. This CDR3 comprises 14 residues. Unmatched junction bases numbered 9, after V lost 7 bases and J lost 6 bases. Per the germline V gene, CDR1 is MNHNY and CDR2 is SVGAGI (reference sequence). CDR3 nucleotides: TGTGCCAGCAAAAGAACTAGCGACGGCAATGAGCAGTTCTTC. Translated, it gives CASKRTSDGNEQFF.

In the case of this clonotype: Just one base apart from a much larger clone, this may be a read error. The V gene is TRBV14, the J gene TRBJ2-4; 7 bases fit TRBD1. Germline assignment: CDR1 SGHDN and CDR2 FVKESK. This CDR3 region has 15 residues. CDR3 in amino acids: CAGSVTGIAKNIQYF. CDR3 sequence (DNA): TGTGCCGGCAGCGTGACAGGGATCGCCAAAAACATTCAGTACTTC.

The sample holds many counts of this clonotype. Mismatch with germline at one junction end may stem from a read error. The CDR3 region has the DNA TGTGCTAGCAGCATCGGGACAGCCTTTGGCACAGATACGCAGTATTTT. This translates into CASSIGTAFGTDTQYF. The rearrangement uses TRBV7-7 and TRBJ2-3, with 7 bases aligning to TRBD1. The germline V gene has CDR1 SSHAT and CDR2 FNYEAQ (reference sequence). The CDR3 is 16 residues long. Complete variable domain (other parts from reference TRBV7-7 and TRBJ2-3): GAGVSQSPRYKVTKRGQDVTLRCDPISSHATLYWYQQALGQGPEFLTYFNYEAQPDKSGLPSDRFSAERPEGSISTLTIQRTEQRDSAMYRCASSIGTAFGTDTQYFGPGTRLTVL.

This clonotype was seen a few times. The rearrangement links TRBV11-2 to TRBJ2-7; D gene uncertain. The CDR3 sequence is 15 residues long. Germline V gene lookup returns CDR1 SGHAT and CDR2 FQNNGV. The V end lost 4 bases, the J end lost 2 bases, and 15 bases lay between the germline ends. The CDR3 region has the DNA TGTGCCAGCAGCTCCACGGTGGATATGGCCTACGAGCAGTACTTC. Translated, it gives CASSSTVDMAYEQYF.

This clonotype was found many times. The rearrangement uses TRBV7-8 and TRBJ2-1; D is uncertain. CDR1 SGHVS and CDR2 FQNEAQ come from the germline V gene. The ends were cut back, 6 bases at V and 9 bases at J, with 15 bases in the middle. The CDR3 sequence is 13 residues long. The CDR3 reads CASRLTSVGEQFF. CDR3 DNA: TGTGCCAGCAGGCTAACCTCGGTAGGTGAGCAGTTCTTC.

As regards this clonotype: A single base separates this from a much larger clone, so it may be a read error. This chain connects TRBV7-9 to TRBJ2-2; 12 bases map to TRBD1. The V gene's germline CDR1 is SEHNR and CDR2 FQNEAQ (reference sequence). The CDR3 sequence is 15 residues long. The CDR3 sequence is CASSQRDRGPGELLF. The CDR3 DNA follows: TGTGCCAGCAGCCAGAGGGACAGGGGGCCCGGGGAGCTGCTTTTT.

This clonotype showed up many times. V and J are TRBV6-5 and TRBJ1-1; D not resolved. The germline V gene has CDR1 MNHEY and CDR2 SVGAGI. This CDR3 has 12 residues. With 1 base removed from V and 10 bases from J, the gap between germline ends came to 10 bases. This chain's CDR3 is CASSYYGEVAFF. CDR3 sequence (DNA): TGTGCCAGCAGTTACTATGGGGAAGTAGCTTTCTTT.

Only a few counts were recorded for this clonotype. The J gene is TRBJ2-2, the V gene TRBV20-1, with unresolved D. Trimming shortened V by 3 bases and J by 1 base, and 12 bases separated the two germline ends. The CDR3 has 15 residues. CDR1 is DFQATT, CDR2 SNEGSKA, per germline (reference sequence). CDR3 loop: CSASRQLLNTGELFF. The DNA of the CDR3 is TGCAGTGCTAGCAGGCAACTGTTGAACACCGGGGAGCTGTTTTTT.

The gene calls are TRBV12-3 or TRBV12-4 and TRBJ2-7; D ambiguous. The V gene lost 3 bases and the J gene lost 1 base, with 13 bases spanning the gap. CDR3 length equals 15 residues. CDR3 protein: CASSLGGLISYEQYF. DNA of the CDR3: TGTGCCAGCAGTTTGGGCGGCCTGATATCCTACGAGCAGTACTTC.

This clonotype was seen at least ten times. The V call is TRBV7-2, the J call TRBJ2-3, with D unclear. Trimming took 3 bases from V and 2 from J, leaving 6 bases between them. CDR1 is SGHTA, CDR2 FQGNSA, per germline. The CDR3 totals 13 residues. The CDR3 DNA reads TGTGCCAGCAGCTTTCCCCCCACAGATACGCAGTATTTT. It translates to CASSFPPTDTQYF.

The V call is TRBV3-1, the J call TRBJ2-1, with D maybe TRBD2 (6 bases). With 3 bases removed from V and 4 bases from J, the gap between germline ends came to 10 bases. The CDR3 is 14 amino acids. Germline CDR1 reads LGHDT; CDR2 reads YNNKEL (reference sequence). The CDR3 coding sequence is TGTGCCAGCAGCCATGGAGCGGGTTACAATGAGCAGTTCTTC. This codes for CASSHGAGYNEQFF.

This clonotype has at least ten counts. The chain is built from TRBV10-3 and TRBJ1-1; 7 bases are shared with TRBD1. The trim removed 0 bases at V and 5 bases at J, leaving 9 bases unmatched. CDR3 length: 16 residues. Germline V CDR1 and CDR2: ENHRY, SYGVKD. In DNA, the CDR3 is TGTGCCATCAGTGAGTCACCGACAGGGTCAGAGACTGAAGCTTTCTTT. It translates to CAISESPTGSETEAFF.

This clonotype occurred many times. The J gene is TRBJ2-6, the V gene TRBV2; D is possibly TRBD1 (6 bases). V was pared by 5 bases and J by 0 bases, with 14 bases between. The germline gives CDR1 SNHLY, CDR2 FYNNEI. The CDR3 extends over 17 amino acids. CDR3 residues: CASSLTGASSGANVLTF. The CDR3, as DNA: TGTGCCAGCAGTCTGACAGGCGCCAGCTCTGGGGCCAACGTCCTGACTTTC.

This clonotype was recorded many times. The V gene is TRBV20-1, the J gene TRBJ2-7, with D perhaps given as TRBD1 or TRBD2 (5 bases each). CDR1 is DFQATT and CDR2 is SNEGSKA in the germline V gene (reference sequence). V shed 5 bases and J shed 9 bases, with 14 bases lying between them. The CDR3 sequence is 11 residues long. The CDR3 coding sequence is TGCAGTGCTGGGGGTGTGTCGGGGCAGTACTTC. The encoded protein is CSAGGVSGQYF.

This clonotype occurred many times. J is TRBJ1-1 and V is TRBV20-1; a possible D gene is TRBD1 (5 bases). CDR3 length equals 11 residues. V lost 5 bases, J lost 10 bases, and 14 bases lay in between. Germline V gene data show CDR1 as DFQATT and CDR2 as SNEGSKA (reference sequence). The CDR3 region is CSARGTGGAFF. The CDR3 region has the DNA TGCAGTGCTCGGGGCACTGGAGGAGCTTTCTTT.

In its sample, this clonotype was seen many times. The rearrangement uses TRBV11-1 and TRBJ1-4, with TRBD1 identical over 9 bases. V was clipped by 8 bases and J by 3 bases; unmatched bases: 1. CDR3 length: 13 residues. Per the germline V gene, CDR1 is SGHAT and CDR2 is FQDESV (reference sequence). The DNA of the CDR3 is TGTGCCAGCGGGACAGGGCCTAATGAAAAACTGTTTTTT. It is translated as CASGTGPNEKLFF.

The chain links TRBV27 to TRBJ2-1; no firm D call. The CDR3 is made up of 15 amino acids. V was trimmed by 4 bases and J by 2 bases, leaving 12 bases between them. Looked up from germline, CDR1 is MNHEY and CDR2 is SMNVEV (reference sequence). The CDR3 loop reads CASSSSKMTYNEQFF. The CDR3 nucleotides are TGTGCCAGCAGTTCTTCTAAGATGACCTACAATGAGCAGTTCTTC.

This clonotype appeared many times. The chain employs TRBV13 and TRBJ2-7; D unclear. Germline values: CDR1 PRHDT, CDR2 FYEKMQ (reference sequence). The CDR3 sequence is 13 residues long. V was clipped by 5 bases and J by 5 bases, with 13 bases between them. The CDR3 loop is CASSPWGFDEQYF. The CDR3 DNA reads as TGTGCCAGCAGCCCTTGGGGTTTCGACGAGCAGTACTTC. Variable domain in full (rest from reference TRBV13 and TRBJ2-7): AAGVIQSPRHLIKEKRETATLKCYPIPRHDTVYWYQQGPGQDPQFLISFYEKMQSDKGSIPDRFSAQQFSDYHSELNMSSLELGDSALYFCASSPWGFDEQYFGPGTRLTVT.

The chain recombines TRBV28 with TRBJ1-5; D is uncertain. This CDR3 spans 15 amino acids. The V gene lost 7 bases and the J gene lost 0 bases, with 13 bases spanning the gap. Germline V gives CDR1 MDHEN, CDR2 SYDVKM. Here the CDR3 reads CASTPNLNSNQPQHF. CDR3 bases: TGTGCCAGCACCCCGAATTTGAATAGCAATCAGCCCCAGCATTTT.

This clonotype appeared a few times. The chain carries TRBV20-1 and TRBJ2-1; tentative D call: TRBD2 (6 bases). There are 18 residues in the CDR3. Per germline, CDR1 DFQATT and CDR2 SNEGSKA (reference sequence). Trimming shortened V by 6 bases and J by 0 bases, and 24 bases separated the two germline ends. The CDR3 DNA follows: TGCAGTGCAACAACTCGGGGCGGGATCCCCACCTCCTACAATGAGCAGTTCTTC. Encoded protein: CSATTRGGIPTSYNEQFF.

The table lists this clonotype with many counts. The chain combines TRBV2 with TRBJ1-4; TRBD1 agrees at 7 bases. Germline values: CDR1 SNHLY, CDR2 FYNNEI. This CDR3 is built from 19 residues. J lost 0 bases, V lost 6 bases, and 16 bases had no gene match. The CDR3 DNA sequence: TGTGCCAGCAGAGTCACGGAGGACAGGTTTTATGCAACTAATGAAAAACTGTTTTTT. Encoded protein: CASRVTEDRFYATNEKLFF.

This clonotype was recorded many times. The V gene is TRBV20-1, the J gene TRBJ2-5; 9 nucleotides match TRBD2. Germline V gives CDR1 DFQATT, CDR2 SNEGSKA (reference sequence). CDR3 size: 13 residues. J lost 2 bases, V lost 3 bases, and 1 base had no gene match. The CDR3 loop is CSARSGRQETQYF. The CDR3 bases are TGCAGTGCTAGGAGCGGGAGGCAAGAGACCCAGTACTTC.

This clonotype was seen at least ten times. V is TRBV7-8 and J is TRBJ1-5; 8 nucleotides align to TRBD1. Germline V CDR1 and CDR2: SGHVS, FQNEAQ. After removal of 5 bases from V and 7 bases from J, the junction contained 4 bases not matched to a gene. CDR3 length: 13 residues. The CDR3 loop reads CASSVGQGQPQHF. Written as DNA, the CDR3 is TGTGCCAGCAGCGTCGGACAGGGCCAGCCCCAGCATTTT.

This clonotype was seen many times. The chain has TRBV11-2 and TRBJ2-1; possibly TRBD2 for D (5 bases). The CDR3 has 15 residues. The germline CDR1 and CDR2 sequences are SGHAT and FQNNGV. With 2 bases removed from V and 0 bases from J, the gap between germline ends came to 8 bases. The CDR3 region is CASSLRRGSYNEQFF. The CDR3 bases are TGTGCCAGCAGCTTAAGACGGGGCTCCTACAATGAGCAGTTCTTC.